These T cell receptor beta chains were read from a single sample in a study of a mutant IDH1 vaccine in newly diagnosed glioma. Assay used: immunoSEQ multiplex PCR; TCRdb lists only in-frame clones, some missing. Of under 50,000 clones in the sample, 80% to 95% are singletons; the top ten hold over 3.5%. Antigens of these TCRs are unknown. This specimen consisted of PBMCs, obtained from a glioma patient whose treatment included an IDH1 peptide vaccine. The source of these receptors is a man aged 50 to 60 with glioma. Both conserved end residues are part of each CDR3. A D gene is named only where the DNA matches it firmly. Clone size is not always given. Where it is, it says once, few, many or a class for expanded clones.

d_call: TRBD1
clone_size: .
v_call: TRBV30
j_call: TRBJ1-3
cdr3_aa: CACRGQGGNTIYF
cdr3_nt: TGTGCCTGCCGGGGACAGGGAGGAAACACCATATATTTT

d_call: .
clone_size: .
v_call: TRBV7-9
j_call: TRBJ2-2
cdr3_aa: CASSLNTGPVAAGELFF
cdr3_nt: TGTGCCAGCAGCTTAAATACTGGGCCCGTGGCGGCCGGGGAGCTGTTTTTT

d_call: .
clone_size: .
v_call: TRBV5-1
j_call: TRBJ1-1
cdr3_aa: CASRWGGVNTEAFF
cdr3_nt: TGCGCCAGCAGGTGGGGGGGGGTGAACACTGAAGCTTTCTTT

d_call: TRBD1
clone_size: .
v_call: TRBV4-3
j_call: TRBJ2-7
cdr3_aa: CASSQGTGRYEQYF
cdr3_nt: TGCGCCAGCAGCCAAGGGACAGGACGCTACGAGCAGTACTTC

d_call: .
clone_size: .
v_call: TRBV25-1
j_call: TRBJ1-1
cdr3_aa: CASRDLTEAFF
cdr3_nt: TGTGCCAGCAGGGATTTAACTGAAGCTTTCTTT

d_call: .
clone_size: .
v_call: TRBV10-1
j_call: TRBJ2-5
cdr3_aa: CASSDQGYGTQYF
cdr3_nt: TGCGCCAGCAGTGATCAGGGTTACGGGACCCAGTACTTC

d_call: TRBD1
clone_size: few
v_call: TRBV2
j_call: TRBJ1-5
cdr3_aa: CASSLPGLGQGSQPQHF
cdr3_nt: TGTGCCAGCAGTCTCCCCGGCCTGGGACAGGGGAGTCAGCCCCAGCATTTT

d_call: .
clone_size: .
v_call: TRBV7-9
j_call: TRBJ2-3
cdr3_aa: CASSPRGGDSTDTQYF
cdr3_nt: TGTGCCAGCAGCCCGCGCGGAGGCGATAGCACAGATACGCAGTATTTT

d_call: .
clone_size: .
v_call: TRBV30
j_call: TRBJ1-5
cdr3_aa: CAWSVQDQPQHF
cdr3_nt: TGTGCCTGGAGTGTACAGGATCAGCCCCAGCATTTT

d_call: .
clone_size: .
v_call: TRBV4-1
j_call: TRBJ2-2
cdr3_aa: CASSQEIPGTGELFF
cdr3_nt: TGCGCCAGCAGCCAAGAAATCCCGGGTACCGGGGAGCTGTTTTTT

d_call: .
clone_size: .
v_call: TRBV15
j_call: TRBJ1-5
cdr3_aa: CATSREASQNQPQHF
cdr3_nt: TGTGCCACCAGCAGAGAGGCGAGTCAGAATCAGCCCCAGCATTTT

d_call: TRBD2
clone_size: .
v_call: TRBV5-1
j_call: TRBJ2-5
cdr3_aa: CASSLGGLAGQETQYF
cdr3_nt: TGCGCCAGCAGTCTAGGGGGACTAGCGGGACAAGAGACCCAGTACTTC

d_call: .
clone_size: .
v_call: TRBV25-1
j_call: TRBJ1-4
cdr3_aa: CASSEFAGGISEKLFF
cdr3_nt: TGTGCCAGCAGTGAATTTGCCGGGGGAATTAGTGAAAAACTGTTTTTT

d_call: .
clone_size: .
v_call: TRBV7-9
j_call: TRBJ2-1
cdr3_aa: CASSLWGIDEQFF
cdr3_nt: TGTGCCAGCAGCTTATGGGGTATCGATGAGCAGTTCTTC

d_call: .
clone_size: .
v_call: TRBV6-5
j_call: TRBJ1-1
cdr3_aa: CASSYSGGLNTEAFF
cdr3_nt: TGTGCCAGCAGTTACTCAGGGGGGCTGAACACTGAAGCTTTCTTT

d_call: .
clone_size: .
v_call: TRBV15
j_call: TRBJ1-4
cdr3_aa: CATSRDPSEKLFF
cdr3_nt: TGTGCCACCAGCAGAGATCCGTCTGAAAAACTGTTTTTT

d_call: .
clone_size: .
v_call: TRBV5-5
j_call: TRBJ1-3
cdr3_aa: CASSLRRLGGSGNTIYF
cdr3_nt: TGTGCCAGCAGCTTGAGGCGGTTGGGGGGCTCTGGAAACACCATATATTTT

d_call: .
clone_size: once
v_call: TRBV20-1
j_call: TRBJ2-5
cdr3_aa: CSAGPWYF
cdr3_nt: TGCAGTGCTGGACCGTGGTACTTC

d_call: .
clone_size: .
v_call: TRBV30
j_call: TRBJ2-7
cdr3_aa: CAWSVEVPYEQYF
cdr3_nt: TGTGCCTGGAGTGTGGAGGTTCCCTACGAGCAGTACTTC

d_call: .
clone_size: few
v_call: TRBV7-9
j_call: TRBJ1-4
cdr3_aa: CASSPVPWGNEKLFF
cdr3_nt: TGTGCCAGCAGCCCGGTTCCTTGGGGCAATGAAAAACTGTTTTTT

d_call: .
clone_size: .
v_call: TRBV29-1
j_call: TRBJ1-2
cdr3_aa: CSVDQGGEDYGYTF
cdr3_nt: TGCAGCGTTGATCAGGGTGGGGAGGACTATGGCTACACCTTC

d_call: .
clone_size: .
v_call: TRBV6-5
j_call: TRBJ1-2
cdr3_aa: CASSHGNGYTF
cdr3_nt: TGTGCCAGCAGCCACGGGAATGGCTACACCTTC

d_call: TRBD1
clone_size: .
v_call: TRBV6-5
j_call: TRBJ2-5
cdr3_aa: CASSPGQGESETQYF
cdr3_nt: TGTGCCAGCAGTCCCGGACAGGGGGAATCGGAGACCCAGTACTTC

d_call: TRBD1
clone_size: .
v_call: TRBV13
j_call: TRBJ2-1
cdr3_aa: CASSLGGTGGNEQFF
cdr3_nt: TGTGCCAGCAGCTTGGGTGGGACAGGCGGGAATGAGCAGTTCTTC

d_call: .
clone_size: .
v_call: TRBV14
j_call: TRBJ1-4
cdr3_aa: CASSQVSRGLNEKLFF
cdr3_nt: TGTGCCAGCAGCCAAGTTTCCAGGGGCCTTAATGAAAAACTGTTTTTT

d_call: .
clone_size: .
v_call: TRBV28
j_call: TRBJ2-7
cdr3_aa: CASSFGSRYEQYF
cdr3_nt: TGTGCCAGCAGTTTCGGGTCTCGTTACGAGCAGTACTTC

d_call: TRBD1
clone_size: .
v_call: TRBV7-2
j_call: TRBJ2-3
cdr3_aa: CASSLGRTGSKYF
cdr3_nt: TGTGCCAGCAGCTTAGGACGGACAGGGTCAAAGTATTTT

d_call: .
clone_size: .
v_call: TRBV5-1
j_call: TRBJ2-7
cdr3_aa: CASSLALSAEQYF
cdr3_nt: TGCGCCAGCAGCTTGGCCCTGTCGGCGGAGCAGTACTTC

d_call: .
clone_size: .
v_call: TRBV28
j_call: TRBJ1-5
cdr3_aa: CASSSVTGSNQPQHF
cdr3_nt: TGTGCCAGCAGTTCCGTAACAGGTAGCAATCAGCCCCAGCATTTT

d_call: .
clone_size: .
v_call: TRBV2
j_call: TRBJ2-7
cdr3_aa: CASSGLGEPTYEQYF
cdr3_nt: TGTGCCAGCAGCGGGTTAGGGGAACCTACCTACGAGCAGTACTTC

d_call: TRBD2
clone_size: .
v_call: TRBV4-3
j_call: TRBJ2-2
cdr3_aa: CASSHGSGGVTGELFF
cdr3_nt: TGCGCCAGCAGCCACGGTAGCGGGGGGGTCACCGGGGAGCTGTTTTTT

d_call: TRBD1
clone_size: .
v_call: TRBV4-1
j_call: TRBJ1-4
cdr3_aa: CASSRGQGGNEKLFF
cdr3_nt: TGCGCCAGCAGCCGGGGACAGGGGGGTAATGAAAAACTGTTTTTT

d_call: .
clone_size: .
v_call: TRBV11-2
j_call: TRBJ2-4
cdr3_aa: CASSLRLARGEFTQYF
cdr3_nt: TGTGCCAGCAGCTTGCGACTAGCCAGGGGAGAGTTCACTCAGTACTTC

d_call: .
clone_size: .
v_call: TRBV30
j_call: TRBJ1-2
cdr3_aa: CAWSVGTAVSNYGYTF
cdr3_nt: TGTGCCTGGAGTGTAGGGACGGCAGTTTCTAACTATGGCTACACCTTC

d_call: .
clone_size: .
v_call: TRBV10-1
j_call: TRBJ2-7
cdr3_aa: CASSSVPSYEQYF
cdr3_nt: TGCGCCAGCAGTAGTGTACCCTCCTACGAGCAGTACTTC

d_call: .
clone_size: .
v_call: TRBV18
j_call: TRBJ2-1
cdr3_aa: CASSPSPGQINEQFF
cdr3_nt: TGTGCCAGCTCGCCATCTCCGGGCCAAATCAATGAGCAGTTCTTC

d_call: .
clone_size: .
v_call: TRBV7-2
j_call: TRBJ2-7
cdr3_aa: CASSLVGLHEQYF
cdr3_nt: TGTGCCAGCAGCTTAGTGGGTCTCCACGAGCAGTACTTC

d_call: TRBD1
clone_size: once
v_call: TRBV15
j_call: TRBJ1-2
cdr3_aa: CATSRLRDRPIGYTF
cdr3_nt: TGTGCCACCAGCAGACTCCGGGACAGGCCTATTGGCTACACCTTC

d_call: TRBD1
clone_size: .
v_call: TRBV5-4
j_call: TRBJ1-1
cdr3_aa: CASSPGQGRTEAFF
cdr3_nt: TGTGCCAGCAGCCCGGGACAGGGTCGGACTGAAGCTTTCTTT

d_call: .
clone_size: .
v_call: TRBV6-5
j_call: TRBJ1-3
cdr3_aa: CASSYSIGPGNTIYF
cdr3_nt: TGTGCCAGCAGTTACTCGATAGGGCCTGGAAACACCATATATTTT

d_call: .
clone_size: .
v_call: TRBV5-6
j_call: TRBJ2-1
cdr3_aa: CASSYEDEQFF
cdr3_nt: TGTGCCAGCAGCTACGAAGACGAGCAGTTCTTC

d_call: .
clone_size: .
v_call: TRBV7-9
j_call: TRBJ1-4
cdr3_aa: CASSPATGGKEKLFF
cdr3_nt: TGTGCCAGCAGCCCAGCGACCGGAGGGAAGGAAAAACTGTTTTTT

d_call: .
clone_size: .
v_call: TRBV15
j_call: TRBJ2-5
cdr3_aa: CATSRGRDGDQETQYF
cdr3_nt: TGTGCCACCAGCAGAGGCAGGGACGGAGATCAAGAGACCCAGTACTTC

d_call: .
clone_size: .
v_call: TRBV5-1
j_call: TRBJ2-2
cdr3_aa: CASSVNTGELFF
cdr3_nt: TGCGCCAGCAGCGTAAACACCGGGGAGCTGTTTTTT

d_call: .
clone_size: .
v_call: TRBV27
j_call: TRBJ1-2
cdr3_aa: CASSLLGSQSYGYTF
cdr3_nt: TGTGCCAGCAGTTTATTAGGGTCTCAGTCCTATGGCTACACCTTC

d_call: TRBD1
clone_size: .
v_call: TRBV15
j_call: TRBJ2-7
cdr3_aa: CATSRVGTGNEQYF
cdr3_nt: TGTGCCACCAGCAGAGTGGGGACAGGGAACGAGCAGTACTTC

d_call: TRBD1
clone_size: once
v_call: TRBV27
j_call: TRBJ1-4
cdr3_aa: CATRTGGDEKLFF
cdr3_nt: TGTGCCACCAGGACAGGGGGCGATGAAAAACTGTTTTTT

d_call: .
clone_size: .
v_call: TRBV19
j_call: TRBJ2-1
cdr3_aa: CASATGVGPYNEQFF
cdr3_nt: TGTGCCAGTGCAACGGGAGTCGGGCCCTACAATGAGCAGTTCTTC

d_call: .
clone_size: .
v_call: TRBV6-5
j_call: TRBJ2-5
cdr3_aa: CASSYFRSKETQYF
cdr3_nt: TGTGCCAGCAGTTACTTTAGGTCTAAAGAGACCCAGTACTTC

d_call: .
clone_size: .
v_call: TRBV5-6
j_call: TRBJ1-5
cdr3_aa: CASSLKRGRQPQHF
cdr3_nt: TGTGCCAGCAGCTTGAAACGGGGGCGACAGCCCCAGCATTTT

d_call: TRBD2
clone_size: .
v_call: TRBV5-1
j_call: TRBJ2-3
cdr3_aa: CASSLARELAIPSTDTQYF
cdr3_nt: TGCGCCAGCAGCTTGGCCCGGGAACTAGCGATACCTAGCACAGATACGCAGTATTTT

d_call: .
clone_size: .
v_call: TRBV6-1
j_call: TRBJ1-2
cdr3_aa: CASSEQARASYGYTF
cdr3_nt: TGTGCCAGCAGTGAACAGGCTAGGGCTTCCTATGGCTACACCTTC

d_call: .
clone_size: .
v_call: TRBV27
j_call: TRBJ2-2
cdr3_aa: CASSLDTGELFF
cdr3_nt: TGTGCCAGCAGTTTGGACACCGGGGAGCTGTTTTTT

d_call: .
clone_size: .
v_call: TRBV7-2
j_call: TRBJ1-2
cdr3_aa: CASSGTSRGYGYTF
cdr3_nt: TGTGCCAGCAGCGGGACCTCGAGGGGCTATGGCTACACCTTC

d_call: TRBD2
clone_size: .
v_call: TRBV7-7
j_call: TRBJ2-2
cdr3_aa: CASRAGTMNTGELFF
cdr3_nt: TGTGCTAGCAGGGCCGGGACTATGAACACCGGGGAGCTGTTTTTT

d_call: .
clone_size: .
v_call: TRBV25-1
j_call: TRBJ2-2
cdr3_aa: CASSEAGRGQGGELFF
cdr3_nt: TGTGCCAGCAGTGAAGCTGGGAGGGGGCAGGGCGGGGAGCTGTTTTTT

d_call: .
clone_size: .
v_call: TRBV21-1
j_call: TRBJ2-3
cdr3_aa: CASRSPQRGSCTDTQYF
cdr3_nt: TGTGCCAGCAGATCCCCACAGCGAGGGTCCTGCACAGATACGCAGTATTTT

d_call: TRBD2
clone_size: .
v_call: TRBV18
j_call: TRBJ2-6
cdr3_aa: CASSFGEGKNVLTF
cdr3_nt: TGTGCCAGCTCATTCGGGGAGGGAAAGAACGTCCTGACTTTC

d_call: TRBD1
clone_size: .
v_call: TRBV7-8
j_call: TRBJ1-6
cdr3_aa: CASSLRGDRGNSPLHF
cdr3_nt: TGTGCCAGCAGCCTAAGAGGGGACAGGGGAAATTCACCCCTCCACTTT

d_call: .
clone_size: .
v_call: TRBV29-1
j_call: TRBJ2-5
cdr3_aa: CSVEKAGDRQETQYF
cdr3_nt: TGCAGCGTTGAAAAGGCAGGGGATCGACAAGAGACCCAGTACTTC